This TCR beta chain was obtained from a study of T cell repertoires in cytomegalovirus infection. On the study more broadly: Public TCR beta signatures were indicative of both CMV infection and a matching HLA type.

TCRdb processed the reads anew with MiXCR; each CDR3 protein has one entry. The data show 750,000 to 900,000 distinct CDR3 sequences, just under 30% seen once. As concerns this clonotype: Its target is not known.

The origin of this receptor is a human donor in good health (CMV status not recorded). Some clones in this sample may be carry-over from other donors' samples. Sequenced material: cultured CD8+ T cells from PBMCs, taken from culture after CMV antigen stimulation.

CDR3 protein: CASTLQPRQPQHF. The CDR3 coding sequence is TGTGCCAGCACCCTACAGCCCCGGCAGCCCCAGCATTTT. The chain couples TRBV6-8 to TRBJ1-5, with D hard to call. This CDR3 is built from 13 residues. CDR1 is MNHGY and CDR2 is SAAAGT in the germline V gene. V lost 7 bases and J lost 7, with 14 bases in between.